These 18 T cell receptor beta chains were sequenced from one sample in a study of spatial heterogeneity in lung cancer. Regarding the study as a whole: Counts that tracked tumor mutation counts were those of expanded intratumoral alpha and beta TCRs.

Time point defined: sample taken at primary tumor resection. These receptors' targets are unknown. TCRdb fed the 5' RACE reads into MiXCR, producing one record per CDR3 protein. Among 25,000 to 30,000 distinct CDR3 sequences listed, roughly 7.4% were seen once. The specimen was lung tumor tissue, collected at surgery. Receptors were obtained from a male donor with early-stage non-small cell lung cancer.

The chain links TRBV5-1 to TRBJ1-4, with 9 bases fitting TRBD1. CDR1 and CDR2 from the germline V gene are SGHRS and YFSETQ. The J segment lost 7 bases and the V segment lost 4 bases, leaving 5 bases of the junction unmatched. This CDR3 is built from 14 residues. CDR3 coding DNA: TGCGCCAGCAGCAACGGACAGGGGACTGAAAAACTGTTTTTT. As protein: CASSNGQGTEKLFF.

This clonotype was counted at least ten times. V is TRBV7-7 and J is TRBJ2-5, with 7 bases identical to TRBD2. Trimming cost V 0 bases and J 5 bases; bases outside gene matches: 3. Germline V gene sequence: CDR1 SSHAT, CDR2 FNYEAQ (reference sequence). There are 14 residues in the CDR3. The CDR3 loop is CASSLAIGGETQYF. In DNA, the CDR3 is TGTGCCAGCAGCTTAGCAATCGGGGGGGAGACCCAGTACTTC.

This clonotype occurred many times. The V call is TRBV20-1, the J call TRBJ2-7, with TRBD1 identical over 9 bases. This CDR3 is 13 amino acids long. Trimming cost V 5 bases and J 2 bases; bases outside gene matches: 4. CDR1 and CDR2 (germline): DFQATT, SNEGSKA (reference sequence). The CDR3 DNA is TGCAGTGCTCCGCGACAGGGGGCCTACGAGCAGTACTTC. Its protein is CSAPRQGAYEQYF.

The sample holds many counts of this clonotype. This chain links TRBV28 with TRBJ2-2, with 7 bases identical to TRBD2. This CDR3 is built from 13 residues. Germline V gives CDR1 MDHEN, CDR2 SYDVKM. DNA for the CDR3: TGTGCTGAGCGGGGCCCGAACACCGGGGAGCTGTTTTTT. Protein product: CAERGPNTGELFF.

This clonotype showed up many times. The genes are TRBV3-1 and TRBJ1-2, with 11 bases that match TRBD1. The junction had 9 bases not matched to a gene; V was cut back by 3 bases and J by 6 bases. This CDR3 comprises 16 residues. Germline-derived CDR1 and CDR2 are LGHDT and YNNKEL (reference sequence). CDR3 protein: CASSHLRTGGWNGYTF. In DNA form, the CDR3 reads TGTGCCAGCAGCCATCTCCGGACAGGGGGCTGGAATGGCTACACCTTC.

This clonotype was observed at least ten times. The chain is built from TRBV10-3 and TRBJ2-3, with 9 bases matching TRBD1. In germline, CDR1 is ENHRY, CDR2 SYGVKD. Losses at the gene ends were 6 bases for V and 5 bases for J; bases not matched to a gene: 15. The CDR3 totals 17 residues. CDR3: CAISDPDRGRSLDTQYF. The CDR3 DNA is TGTGCCATCAGCGATCCCGACAGGGGGAGATCTCTAGATACGCAGTATTTT.

This clonotype was detected many times. V usage is TRBV7-6 and J usage is TRBJ1-1; D is perhaps TRBD1 (6 bases). Germline V lookup: CDR1 SGHVS, CDR2 FNYEAQ. This CDR3 contains 14 residues. Trimming removed 5 bases at V and 1 base at J, with 11 bases between. The CDR3 reads CASSPGHSNTEAFF. The CDR3 DNA reads TGTGCCAGCAGCCCGGGACATTCGAACACTGAAGCTTTCTTT.

This clonotype was counted at least ten times. The junction does not match germline at one end; this may be a read error. The V call is TRBV20-1, the J call TRBJ2-5; D ambiguous. Germline V gene sequence: CDR1 DFQATT, CDR2 SNEGSKA (reference sequence). This CDR3 spans 13 amino acids. CDR3 protein: CSARAPGQETQYF. The CDR3 region has the DNA TGCAGTGCCAGAGCCCCTGGCCAAGAGACCCAGTACTTC.

V gene TRBV2 combines with J gene TRBJ1-5; no definite D call. The CDR3 consists of 15 residues. V was trimmed by 4 bases and J by 4 bases, leaving 14 bases between them. CDR1 SNHLY and CDR2 FYNNEI come from the germline V gene. CDR3 nucleotides: TGTGCCAGCAGTGCTCGGACGGGAGTTAATCAGCCCCAGCATTTT. This codes for CASSARTGVNQPQHF. Full variable domain (rest looked up from reference TRBV2 and TRBJ1-5): EPEVTQTPSHQVTQMGQEVILRCVPISNHLYFYWYRQILGQKVEFLVSFYNNEISEKSEIFDDQFSVERPDGSNFTLKIRSTKLEDSAMYFCASSARTGVNQPQHFGDGTRLSIL.

This clonotype was found a few times. CDR3 in amino acids: CASRPGTGNQPQHF. CDR3 bases: TGTGCCAGCAGGCCCGGGACAGGCAATCAGCCCCAGCATTTT. This sequence joins TRBV12-3 or TRBV12-4 and TRBJ1-5; 7 bases map to TRBD1. The CDR3 length is 14 residues. J gave up 2 bases and V 6 bases, and 4 bases lay outside the gene matches.

This clonotype was recorded at least ten times. V gene TRBV20-1 combines with J gene TRBJ2-2, with 7 bases matching TRBD1. The CDR3 length is 14 residues. Germline V gene data show CDR1 as DFQATT and CDR2 as SNEGSKA (reference sequence). With 4 bases clipped from V and 3 bases from J, the junction kept 5 bases outside the gene matches. Here the CDR3 reads CSAISGTDTGELFF. Here the CDR3 DNA reads TGCAGTGCTATATCCGGGACAGACACCGGGGAGCTGTTTTTT.

By its share, this clonotype is medium-sized. The chain carries TRBV4-2 and TRBJ2-5, with 10 nucleotides matching TRBD1. The junction had 11 bases not matched to a gene; V was cut back by 0 bases and J by 7 bases. Per germline, CDR1 LGHNA and CDR2 YNFKEQ. This CDR3 is built from 17 residues. DNA of the CDR3: TGTGCCAGCAGCCAAGAGAGTATCCGGACAGGGGGAGGGACCCAGTACTTC. It yields the protein CASSQESIRTGGGTQYF.

This clonotype came up many times. The chain combines TRBV20-1 with TRBJ1-5; 8 bases agree with TRBD1. The CDR3 extends over 14 amino acids. Germline loops: CDR1 DFQATT, CDR2 SNEGSKA (reference sequence). With 1 base clipped from V and 6 bases from J, the junction kept 5 bases outside the gene matches. The CDR3 DNA reads as TGCAGTGCTAGAGCGGCAGGGGGCGTTCAGCCCCAGCATTTT. Translated: CSARAAGGVQPQHF.

This clonotype came up many times. The V and J genes are TRBV24-1 and TRBJ2-3, with TRBD1 matching 12 bases. This CDR3 comprises 15 residues. CDR1 KGHDR and CDR2 SFDVKD come from the germline V gene. With 7 bases clipped from V and 5 bases from J, the junction kept 6 bases outside the gene matches. The CDR3 region is CATRGQGAEQDTQYF. The CDR3 bases are TGTGCCACCAGGGGACAGGGGGCGGAACAAGATACGCAGTATTTT.

This clonotype came up many times. The chain is built from TRBV4-1 and TRBJ2-3; D is unresolved. From germline, CDR1 is MGHRA and CDR2 YSYEKL. Trimming took off 4 bases at V and 1 base at J, with 9 bases between the two ends. This CDR3 contains 14 residues. The CDR3 DNA reads as TGCGCCAGCAGCCCGCTGATAGGCACAGATACGCAGTATTTT. Translation gives CASSPLIGTDTQYF.

This clonotype was picked up many times. The rearrangement uses TRBV10-3 and TRBJ2-7; no firm D call. The CDR3 has 15 residues. V was pared by 5 bases and J by 3 bases, with 17 bases between. Germline V lookup: CDR1 ENHRY, CDR2 SYGVKD. CDR3 sequence: CAISPEGIWGYEQYF. CDR3 nucleotide sequence: TGTGCCATCAGTCCTGAAGGGATCTGGGGCTACGAGCAGTACTTC.

In its sample, this clonotype was seen many times. The rearrangement uses TRBV14 and TRBJ2-1; D is possibly TRBD2 (5 bases). Between the trimmed V and J ends, which lost 2 bases and 10 bases, there was a span of 12 bases. The CDR3 runs to 13 residues. CDR1 and CDR2 (germline): SGHDN, FVKESK. CDR3: CASSQFRDGEQFF. CDR3 sequence (DNA): TGTGCCAGCAGCCAATTCCGGGATGGAGAGCAGTTCTTC.

Points on this clonotype: This clone may be a read error of a much larger clone one base away. V gene TRBV7-9 combines with J gene TRBJ2-7; unclear D gene. Germline CDR1 SEHNR, CDR2 FQNEAQ (reference sequence). There are 14 residues in the CDR3. The V end was cut by 5 bases, the J end by 2 bases, with 13 bases between. This CDR3 reads CASSLSSAAYEQYF. DNA of the CDR3: TGTGCCAGCAGCCTCAGCTCCGCTGCCTACGAGCAGTACTTC. Full variable domain (outside the CDR3, taken from reference TRBV7-9 and TRBJ2-7): DTGVSQNPRHKITKRGQNVTFRCDPISEHNRLYWYRQTLGQGPEFLTYFQNEAQLEKSRLLSDRFSAERPKGSFSTLEIQRTEQGDSAMYLCASSLSSAAYEQYFGPGTRLTVT.